What follows describes a single T cell receptor (beta chain). These data are taken from a study of blood T cell repertoires in COVID-19. Overall study context: The United States, Italy and Spain provided the acute and convalescent COVID-19 samples. In each case, the material was cDNA or gDNA derived from T cells, B-cell-depleted T cells, or PBMCs.

Authors' analysis steps: Nucleated cell counts were estimated from reference gene primer amplification. The protocol was immunoSEQ multiplex PCR, while the TCRdb copy is restricted to in-frame clones and leaves out a portion. V, J and clone size are those of that table, while D and trimming were read from the DNA. The sample lists roughly 190,000 clones, about 85% seen once, with around 1.1% in the top ten. This TCR derives from a man under 40 with acute or convalescent COVID-19. Source material: peripheral blood.

This CDR3 is CASRGTTTQYF. Written as DNA, the CDR3 is TGTGCCAGTAGGGGGACAACTACGCAGTATTTT. The chain is built from TRBV19 and TRBJ2-3; tentatively, D is TRBD1 (6 bases). The CDR3 has 11 residues. The V end was cut by 6 bases, the J end by 8 bases, with 9 bases between. CDR1 is LNHDA, CDR2 SQIVND, per germline (reference sequence).